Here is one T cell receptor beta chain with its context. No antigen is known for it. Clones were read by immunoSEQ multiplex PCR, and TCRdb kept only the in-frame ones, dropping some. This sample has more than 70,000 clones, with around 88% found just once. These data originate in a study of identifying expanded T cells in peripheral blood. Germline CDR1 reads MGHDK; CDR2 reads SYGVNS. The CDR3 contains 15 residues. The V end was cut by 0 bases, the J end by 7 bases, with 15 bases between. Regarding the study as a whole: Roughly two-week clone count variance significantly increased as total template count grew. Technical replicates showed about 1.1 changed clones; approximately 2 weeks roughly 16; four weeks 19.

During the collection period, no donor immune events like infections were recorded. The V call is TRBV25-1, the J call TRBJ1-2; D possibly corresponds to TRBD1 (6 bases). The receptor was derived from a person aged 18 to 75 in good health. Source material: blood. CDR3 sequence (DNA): TGTGCCAGCAGTGAATATAAGGGGGAGGCCGGTGGCTACACCTTC. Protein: CASSEYKGEAGGYTF.